This TCR beta chain was profiled in a study of blood T cell repertoires in COVID-19. Overall study context: The analysed material was cDNA or gDNA that came from T cells, B-cell-depleted T cells, or PBMCs.

This clone was seen a handful of times. Method: immunoSEQ multiplex PCR; TCRdb's copy keeps in-frame clones and lacks some. The table lists around 220,000 clones, approximately 87% of them singletons, with 2.2% in the top ten. The sequence came from a woman aged 50 to 65 with acute or convalescent COVID-19. The sample comprised peripheral blood.

CDR3 region: CSFLVGEKLFF. The CDR3 DNA reads as TGCAGTTTCCTGGTTGGCGAAAAACTGTTTTTT. This chain links TRBV29-1 with TRBJ1-4; D not resolved. The CDR3 totals 11 residues. The germline gives CDR1 SQVTM, CDR2 ANQGSEA.